This T cell receptor beta chain was documented in a study of T cells in pancreatic ductal adenocarcinoma. Some clones are missing from TCRdb's copy, which holds only in-frame ones; the method was immunoSEQ multiplex PCR. The data hold approximately 13,000 clones, with 75% to 90% observed a single time. From germline, CDR1 is LGHNA and CDR2 YNFKEQ. This CDR3 contains 16 residues. Trimming cost V 0 bases and J 5 bases; bases outside gene matches: 8. The selected patients with pancreatic ductal adenocarcinoma had surgery but no neoadjuvant therapy. Sequences were obtained from PBMCs. The sequence derives from a human donor with pancreatic ductal adenocarcinoma. The J gene is TRBJ2-5, the V gene TRBV4-2; 8 nucleotides line up with TRBD2. CDR3 nucleotide sequence: TGTGCCAGCAGCCAAGACCCCGGGGGGGCCGGGGAGACCCAGTACTTC. It translates to CASSQDPGGAGETQYF.